This entry is about one T cell receptor beta chain. The record originates from a study of blood T cell repertoires in COVID-19. Study-level information: Both acute and convalescent COVID-19 samples were obtained from the United States, Italy and Spain. PBMCs, B-cell-depleted T cells, or T cells provided the cDNA or gDNA that made up the material.

This CDR3 region has 16 residues. Germline CDR1 is LGHNA and CDR2 is YSLEER. V was pared by 1 base and J by 5 bases, with 8 bases of the junction left unmatched. Authors' analysis steps: Reference gene primer amplification in the assay estimated nucleated cell counts. The protocol was immunoSEQ multiplex PCR, while the TCRdb copy is restricted to in-frame clones and leaves out a portion. V, J and clone size derive from that table, while D and trimming were established from the DNA sequence. This repertoire shows over 80,000 clones, approximately 90% found once; its top ten account for approximately 1.6%.

This receptor was obtained from a man aged 60-69 years with acute or convalescent COVID-19. The sequenced sample consisted of peripheral blood. The genes are TRBV4-3 and TRBJ2-7; TRBD1 matches at 10 bases. CDR3 DNA sequence: TGCGCCAGCAGCCAAGCGGCGTGGGGGACAGGGGACGAGCAGTACTTC. Encoded protein: CASSQAAWGTGDEQYF.